This TCR beta chain was recorded in a study of blood T cell repertoires in COVID-19. The length of the CDR3 is 15 residues. Germline CDR1 LNHDA, CDR2 SQIVND (reference sequence). Trimming took 8 bases from V and 3 from J, leaving 16 bases between them. Here immunoSEQ multiplex PCR was the method, and the copy in TCRdb shows in-frame clones only, minus some. The data contain around 46,000 clones, around 90% of them singletons. This clone has a handful of counts. V is TRBV19 and J is TRBJ2-2, with D possibly being TRBD1 (6 bases). Sequenced: peripheral blood. The sequence was collected from a man aged 50-60 years with acute or convalescent COVID-19. The CDR3 DNA reads as TGTGCCAGTGGCCACAGGGTAAGGGACACCGGGGAGCTGTTTTTT. This encodes CASGHRVRDTGELFF.